This T cell receptor (beta chain) is from a study of T cells in localized non-small cell lung cancer. Study outcomes and limitations: Researchers found a median around 57 of the top 100 tumor clones in adjacent lung. The highest T cell clonality was in uninvolved adjacent lung, above tumor.

TCRdb's table, derived via immunoSEQ multiplex PCR, lists solely in-frame clones and lacks some. The sample has about 5,600 clones, around 28% seen once. As to this clone: What it binds is not known.

Sequences were derived from lung tumor tissue, sampled before any cancer treatment. This sequence originates from a female donor aged 60 or older with stage I lung adenocarcinoma.

CDR3 coding DNA: TGCAGCGTTAAAAAGCCGGGACAGATCACCGGGGAGCTGTTTTTT. This gives the protein CSVKKPGQITGELFF. This sequence joins TRBV29-1 and TRBJ2-2; the match to TRBD1 covers 7 bases. CDR1 and CDR2 from the germline V gene are SQVTM and ANQGSEA. J gave up 4 bases and V 5 bases, and 10 bases lay outside the gene matches. This CDR3 is 15 amino acids long.